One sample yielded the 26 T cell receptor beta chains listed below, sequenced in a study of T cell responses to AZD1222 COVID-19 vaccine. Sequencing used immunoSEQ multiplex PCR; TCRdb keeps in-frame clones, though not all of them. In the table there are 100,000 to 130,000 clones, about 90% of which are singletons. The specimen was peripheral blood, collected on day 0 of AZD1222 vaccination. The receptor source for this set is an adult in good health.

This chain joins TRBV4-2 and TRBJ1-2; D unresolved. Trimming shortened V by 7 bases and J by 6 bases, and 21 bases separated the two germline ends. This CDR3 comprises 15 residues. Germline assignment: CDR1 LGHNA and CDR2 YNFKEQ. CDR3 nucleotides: TGTGCCAGCACGCTGGGCCCAAAGACGGAGAATGGCTACACCTTC. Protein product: CASTLGPKTENGYTF.

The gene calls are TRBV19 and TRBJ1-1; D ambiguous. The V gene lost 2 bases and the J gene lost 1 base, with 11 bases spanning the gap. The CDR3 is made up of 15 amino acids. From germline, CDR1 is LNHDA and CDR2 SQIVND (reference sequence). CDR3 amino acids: CASSIRTWENTEAFF. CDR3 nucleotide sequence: TGTGCCAGTAGTATAAGGACTTGGGAGAACACTGAAGCTTTCTTT. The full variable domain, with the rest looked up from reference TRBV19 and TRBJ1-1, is DGGITQSPKYLFRKEGQNVTLSCEQNLNHDAMYWYRQDPGQGLRLIYYSQIVNDFQKGDIAEGYSVSREKKESFPLTVTSAQKNPTAFYLCASSIRTWENTEAFFGQGTRLTVV.

In DNA, the CDR3 is TGCAGCGTTCAGACAGGGAGCGAGAATTCACCCCTCCACTTT. Its protein product is CSVQTGSENSPLHF. This chain connects TRBV29-1 to TRBJ1-6; 7 nucleotides align to TRBD1. The J segment lost 7 bases and the V segment lost 5 bases, leaving 8 bases of the junction unmatched. Looked up from germline, CDR1 is SQVTM and CDR2 is ANQGSEA. The CDR3 is 14 residues long.

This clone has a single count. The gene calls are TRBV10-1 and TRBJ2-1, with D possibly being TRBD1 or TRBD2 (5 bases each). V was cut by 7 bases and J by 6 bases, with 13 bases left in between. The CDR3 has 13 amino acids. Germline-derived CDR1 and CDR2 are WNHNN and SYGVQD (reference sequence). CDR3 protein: CASKEGTANEQFF. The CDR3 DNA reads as TGCGCCAGCAAAGAAGGGACGGCCAATGAGCAGTTCTTC.

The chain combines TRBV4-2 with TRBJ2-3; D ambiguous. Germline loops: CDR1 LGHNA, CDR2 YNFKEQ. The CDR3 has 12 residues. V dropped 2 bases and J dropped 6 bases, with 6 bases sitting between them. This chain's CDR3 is CASSQTSDTQYF. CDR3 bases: TGTGCCAGCAGCCAAACGAGCGATACGCAGTATTTT.

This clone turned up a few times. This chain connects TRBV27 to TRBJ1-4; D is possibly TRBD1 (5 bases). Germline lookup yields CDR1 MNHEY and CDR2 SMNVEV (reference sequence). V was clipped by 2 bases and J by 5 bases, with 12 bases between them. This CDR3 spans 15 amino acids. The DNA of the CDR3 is TGTGCCAGCAGTTTAAGGGGCAGGGTGAATGAAAAACTGTTTTTT. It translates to CASSLRGRVNEKLFF.

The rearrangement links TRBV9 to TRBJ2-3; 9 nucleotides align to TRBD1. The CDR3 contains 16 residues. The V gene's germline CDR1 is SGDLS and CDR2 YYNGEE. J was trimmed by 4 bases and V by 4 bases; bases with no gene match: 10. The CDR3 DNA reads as TGTGCCAGCAGCCTACGGACAGGGGATAAGTCAGATACGCAGTATTTT. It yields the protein CASSLRTGDKSDTQYF.

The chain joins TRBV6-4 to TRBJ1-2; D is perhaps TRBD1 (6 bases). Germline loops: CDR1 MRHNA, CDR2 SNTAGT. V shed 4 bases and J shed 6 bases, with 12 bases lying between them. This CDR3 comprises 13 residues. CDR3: CASSAGAEDGYTF. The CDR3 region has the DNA TGTGCCAGCAGTGCGGGGGCGGAGGATGGCTACACCTTC.

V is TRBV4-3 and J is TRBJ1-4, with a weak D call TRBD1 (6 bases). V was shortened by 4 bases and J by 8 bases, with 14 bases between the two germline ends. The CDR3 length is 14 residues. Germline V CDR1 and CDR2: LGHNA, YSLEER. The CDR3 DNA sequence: TGCGCCAGCAGCCGCGGGGAGAGGGGGGAAAAACTGTTTTTT. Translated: CASSRGERGEKLFF.

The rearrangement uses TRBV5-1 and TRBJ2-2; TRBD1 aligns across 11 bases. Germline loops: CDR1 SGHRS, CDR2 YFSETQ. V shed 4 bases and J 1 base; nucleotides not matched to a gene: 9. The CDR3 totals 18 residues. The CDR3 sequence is CASSRDRGSSRNTGELFF. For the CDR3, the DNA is TGCGCCAGCAGCCGGGACAGGGGGTCTAGTAGGAACACCGGGGAGCTGTTTTTT.

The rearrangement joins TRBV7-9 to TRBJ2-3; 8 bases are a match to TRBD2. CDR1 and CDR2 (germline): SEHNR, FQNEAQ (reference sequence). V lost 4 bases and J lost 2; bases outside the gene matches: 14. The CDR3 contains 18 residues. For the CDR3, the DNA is TGTGCCAGCAGCTCCCGTCTTGGTAGCGGGGCCTACACAGATACGCAGTATTTT. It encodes CASSSRLGSGAYTDTQYF.

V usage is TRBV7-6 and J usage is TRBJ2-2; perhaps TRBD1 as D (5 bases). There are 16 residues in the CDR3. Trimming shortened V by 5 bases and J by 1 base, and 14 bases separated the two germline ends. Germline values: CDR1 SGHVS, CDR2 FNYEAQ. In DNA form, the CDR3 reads TGTGCCAGCAGCCCCCTTTGGGGCGAGAACACCGGGGAGCTGTTTTTT. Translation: CASSPLWGENTGELFF.

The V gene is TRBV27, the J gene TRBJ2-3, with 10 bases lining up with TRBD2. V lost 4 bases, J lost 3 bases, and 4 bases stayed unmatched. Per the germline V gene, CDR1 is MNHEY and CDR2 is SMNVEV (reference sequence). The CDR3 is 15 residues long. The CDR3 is CASSSSGRRTDTQYF. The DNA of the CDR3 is TGTGCCAGCAGTTCTAGCGGGAGAAGGACAGATACGCAGTATTTT.

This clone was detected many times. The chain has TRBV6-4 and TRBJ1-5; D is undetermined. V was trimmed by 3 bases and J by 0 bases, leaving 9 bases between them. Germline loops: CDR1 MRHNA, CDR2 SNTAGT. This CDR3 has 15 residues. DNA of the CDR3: TGTGCCAGCAGTGAAGCGCCGGATAGCAATCAGCCCCAGCATTTT. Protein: CASSEAPDSNQPQHF.

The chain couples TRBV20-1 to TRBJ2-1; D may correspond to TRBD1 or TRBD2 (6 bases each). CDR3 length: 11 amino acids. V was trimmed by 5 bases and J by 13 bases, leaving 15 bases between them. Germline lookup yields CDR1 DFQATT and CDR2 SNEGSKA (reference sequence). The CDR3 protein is CSADRGGSQFF. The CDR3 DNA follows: TGCAGTGCTGACCGAGGGGGGAGTCAGTTCTTC.

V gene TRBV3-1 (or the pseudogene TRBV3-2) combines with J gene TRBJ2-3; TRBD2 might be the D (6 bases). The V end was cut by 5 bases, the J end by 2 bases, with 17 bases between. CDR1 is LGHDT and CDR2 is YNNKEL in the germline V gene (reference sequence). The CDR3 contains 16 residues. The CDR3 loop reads CASSNRDLGHTDTQYF. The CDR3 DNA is TGTGCCAGCAGCAACCGGGACTTGGGGCACACAGATACGCAGTATTTT.

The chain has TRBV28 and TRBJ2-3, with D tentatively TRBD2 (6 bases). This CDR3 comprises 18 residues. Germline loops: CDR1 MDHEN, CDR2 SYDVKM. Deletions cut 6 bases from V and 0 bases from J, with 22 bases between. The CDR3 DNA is TGTGCCAGCAGCCCTCGCTGGATTGGGAGGCCTAGCACAGATACGCAGTATTTT. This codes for CASSPRWIGRPSTDTQYF. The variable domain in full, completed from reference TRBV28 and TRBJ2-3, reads DVKVTQSSRYLVKRTGEKVFLECVQDMDHENMFWYRQDPGLGLRLIYFSYDVKMKEKGDIPEGYSVSREKKERFSLILESASTNQTSMYLCASSPRWIGRPSTDTQYFGPGTRLTVL.

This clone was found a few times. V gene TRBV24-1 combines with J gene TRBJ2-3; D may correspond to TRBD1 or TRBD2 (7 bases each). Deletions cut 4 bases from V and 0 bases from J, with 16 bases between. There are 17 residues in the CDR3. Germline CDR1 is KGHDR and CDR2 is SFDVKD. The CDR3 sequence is CATSEPQGRGSTDTQYF. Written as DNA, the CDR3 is TGTGCCACCAGTGAGCCACAGGGGAGGGGGAGCACAGATACGCAGTATTTT.

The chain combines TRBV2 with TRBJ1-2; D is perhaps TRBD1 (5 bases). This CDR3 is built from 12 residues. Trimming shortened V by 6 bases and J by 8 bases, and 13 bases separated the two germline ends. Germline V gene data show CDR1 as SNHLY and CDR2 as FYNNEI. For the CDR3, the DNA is TGTGCCAGCAGGCAGGGAGTGGAGGGCTACACCTTC. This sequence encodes CASRQGVEGYTF.

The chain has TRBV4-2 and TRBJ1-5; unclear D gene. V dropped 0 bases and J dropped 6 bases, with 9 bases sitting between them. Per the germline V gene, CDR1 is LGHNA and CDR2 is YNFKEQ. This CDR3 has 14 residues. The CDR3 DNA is TGTGCCAGCAGCCAAGATCTACTGAGTCAGCCCCAGCATTTT. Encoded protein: CASSQDLLSQPQHF.

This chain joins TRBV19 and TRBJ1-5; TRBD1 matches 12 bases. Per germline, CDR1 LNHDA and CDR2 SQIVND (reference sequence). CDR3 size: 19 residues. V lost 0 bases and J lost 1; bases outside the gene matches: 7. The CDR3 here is CASSIEGQGARASNQPQHF. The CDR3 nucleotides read TGTGCCAGTAGTATAGAGGGACAGGGGGCGCGGGCGAGCAATCAGCCCCAGCATTTT.

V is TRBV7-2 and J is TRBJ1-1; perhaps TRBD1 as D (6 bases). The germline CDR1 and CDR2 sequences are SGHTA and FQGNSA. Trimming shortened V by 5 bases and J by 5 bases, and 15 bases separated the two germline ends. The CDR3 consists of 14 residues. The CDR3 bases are TGTGCCAGCAGCCCCCAAGGGGGGAGAACTGAAGCTTTCTTT. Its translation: CASSPQGGRTEAFF.

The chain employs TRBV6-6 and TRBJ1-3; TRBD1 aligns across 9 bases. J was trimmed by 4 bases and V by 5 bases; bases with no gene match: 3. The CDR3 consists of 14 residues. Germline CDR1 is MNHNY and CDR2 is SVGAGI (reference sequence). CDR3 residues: CASSGDRVGNTIYF. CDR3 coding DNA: TGTGCCAGCAGTGGGGACAGGGTAGGAAACACCATATATTTT.

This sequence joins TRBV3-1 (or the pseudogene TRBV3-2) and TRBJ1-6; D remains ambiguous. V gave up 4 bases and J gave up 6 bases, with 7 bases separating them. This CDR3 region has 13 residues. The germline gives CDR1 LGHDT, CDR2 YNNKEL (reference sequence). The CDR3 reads CASSPYSNSPLHF. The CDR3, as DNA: TGTGCCAGCAGCCCTTATAGTAATTCACCCCTCCACTTT.

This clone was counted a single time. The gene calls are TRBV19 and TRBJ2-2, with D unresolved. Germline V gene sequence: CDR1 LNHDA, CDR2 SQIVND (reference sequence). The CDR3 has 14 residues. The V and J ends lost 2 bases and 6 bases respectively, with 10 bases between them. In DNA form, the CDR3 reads TGTGCCAGTAGTATATTGGACCGGGCCGGGGAGCTGTTTTTT. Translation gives CASSILDRAGELFF.

CDR3 residues: CASSFTDSVNQPQHF. The CDR3 bases are TGTGCCAGCAGTTTTACGGACAGCGTCAATCAGCCCCAGCATTTT. The chain recombines TRBV28 with TRBJ1-5; weak D call: TRBD1 (6 bases). Trimming shortened V by 3 bases and J by 3 bases, and 12 bases separated the two germline ends. Germline V gives CDR1 MDHEN, CDR2 SYDVKM. The CDR3 is 15 residues long. The variable domain in full, completed from reference TRBV28 and TRBJ1-5, reads DVKVTQSSRYLVKRTGEKVFLECVQDMDHENMFWYRQDPGLGLRLIYFSYDVKMKEKGDIPEGYSVSREKKERFSLILESASTNQTSMYLCASSFTDSVNQPQHFGDGTRLSIL.